This TCR beta chain derives from a study of cytomegalovirus exposure and HLA in healthy donors. Study results and limitations: The analysis excluded some indistinguishable V segments, including TRBV6-2 and TRBV6-3.

The PCR was carried out with 60 Vbeta primers and 13 Jbeta primers. The protocol was immunoSEQ multiplex PCR, while the TCRdb copy is restricted to in-frame clones and leaves out a portion. The table shows some 120,000 clones, with approximately 61% occurring only once. The germline CDR1 and CDR2 sequences are MDHEN and SYDVKM. The CDR3 extends over 10 amino acids. Trimming shortened V by 5 bases and J by 7 bases, and 3 bases separated the two germline ends. A note on this clone: Its antigen is unidentified.

The TCR originated in a man aged 30 to 39 in good health and CMV-seropositive. The material sequenced was PBMCs. The chain uses TRBV28 and TRBJ2-1, with D unresolved. The CDR3 protein is CASSHNEQFF. The CDR3, as DNA: TGTGCCAGCAGTCATAATGAGCAGTTCTTC. Using reference TRBV28 and TRBJ2-1 for the parts outside the CDR3, the full variable domain is DVKVTQSSRYLVKRTGEKVFLECVQDMDHENMFWYRQDPGLGLRLIYFSYDVKMKEKGDIPEGYSVSREKKERFSLILESASTNQTSMYLCASSHNEQFFGPGTRLTVL.